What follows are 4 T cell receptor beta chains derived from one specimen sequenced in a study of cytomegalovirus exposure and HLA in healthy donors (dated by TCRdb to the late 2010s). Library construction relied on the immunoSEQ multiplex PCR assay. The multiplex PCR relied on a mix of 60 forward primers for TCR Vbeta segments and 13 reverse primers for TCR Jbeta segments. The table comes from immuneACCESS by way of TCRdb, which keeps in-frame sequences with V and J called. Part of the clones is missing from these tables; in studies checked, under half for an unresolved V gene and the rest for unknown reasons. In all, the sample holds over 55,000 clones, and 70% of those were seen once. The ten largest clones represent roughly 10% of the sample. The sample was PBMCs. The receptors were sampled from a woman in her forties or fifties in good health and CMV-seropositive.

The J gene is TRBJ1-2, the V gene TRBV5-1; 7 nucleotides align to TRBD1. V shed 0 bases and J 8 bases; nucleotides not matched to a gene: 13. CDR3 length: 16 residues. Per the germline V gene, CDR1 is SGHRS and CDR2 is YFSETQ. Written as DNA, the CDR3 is TGCGCCAGCAGCTTGGGGGCTATCGACAGGGTCGGCGGCTACACCTTC. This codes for CASSLGAIDRVGGYTF.

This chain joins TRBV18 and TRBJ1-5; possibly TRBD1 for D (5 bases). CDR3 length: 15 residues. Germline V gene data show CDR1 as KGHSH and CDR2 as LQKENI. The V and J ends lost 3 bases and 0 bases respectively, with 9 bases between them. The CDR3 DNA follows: TGTGCCAGCTCACCTCAGGGTTATAGCAATCAGCCCCAGCATTTT. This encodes CASSPQGYSNQPQHF.

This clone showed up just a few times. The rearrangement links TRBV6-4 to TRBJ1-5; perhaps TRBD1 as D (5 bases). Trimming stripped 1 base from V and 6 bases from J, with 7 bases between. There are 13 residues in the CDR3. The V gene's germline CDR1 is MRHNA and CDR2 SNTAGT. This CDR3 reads CASSDFQGQPQHF. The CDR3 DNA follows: TGTGCCAGCAGTGACTTTCAGGGTCAGCCCCAGCATTTT.

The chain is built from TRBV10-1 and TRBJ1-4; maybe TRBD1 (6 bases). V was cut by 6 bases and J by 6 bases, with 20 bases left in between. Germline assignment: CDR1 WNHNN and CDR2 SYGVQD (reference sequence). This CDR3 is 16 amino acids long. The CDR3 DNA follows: TGCGCCAGCAGCCTGAGCGGGGGGCCGACGGATGAAAAACTGTTTTTT. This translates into CASSLSGGPTDEKLFF.